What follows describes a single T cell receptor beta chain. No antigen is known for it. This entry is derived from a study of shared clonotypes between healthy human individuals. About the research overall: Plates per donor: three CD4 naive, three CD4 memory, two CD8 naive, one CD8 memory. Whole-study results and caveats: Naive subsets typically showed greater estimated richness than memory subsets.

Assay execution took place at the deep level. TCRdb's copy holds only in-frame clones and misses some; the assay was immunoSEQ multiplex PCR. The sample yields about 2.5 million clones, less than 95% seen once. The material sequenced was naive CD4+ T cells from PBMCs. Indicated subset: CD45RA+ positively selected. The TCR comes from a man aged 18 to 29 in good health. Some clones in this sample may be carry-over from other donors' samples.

CDR3: CASSPVGGYEQYF. In DNA form, the CDR3 reads TGTGCCAGCAGCCCCGTGGGCGGATACGAGCAGTACTTC. This chain uses TRBV7-9 with TRBJ2-7; D ambiguous. Germline CDR1 SEHNR, CDR2 FQNEAQ (reference sequence). V was clipped by 5 bases and J by 4 bases, with 12 bases between them. The CDR3 covers 13 residues.